Below, one T cell receptor beta chain is given with its context. Using immunoSEQ multiplex PCR, the repertoire was profiled, and TCRdb retains in-frame clones only, with some absent. The data contain roughly 330,000 clones, around 88% of them seen just once; the ten biggest clones take up about 1.2%. The data were taken from a study of blood T cell repertoires in COVID-19. Study background: Samples of COVID-19 (acute and convalescent) were obtained from the United States, Italy and Spain.

Sample: peripheral blood. The clonotype comes from a woman aged 45 to 65 with acute or convalescent COVID-19.

CDR3 in DNA: TGCGCCAGCAGCCCTACTAGCGGGGGTGGCTATGAGCAGTTCTTC. Translating gives CASSPTSGGGYEQFF. The chain couples TRBV4-1 to TRBJ2-1, with 11 bases that match TRBD2. The CDR3 is 15 amino acids. The junction had 7 bases not matched to a gene; V was cut back by 4 bases and J by 8 bases. Germline V gene sequence: CDR1 MGHRA, CDR2 YSYEKL.